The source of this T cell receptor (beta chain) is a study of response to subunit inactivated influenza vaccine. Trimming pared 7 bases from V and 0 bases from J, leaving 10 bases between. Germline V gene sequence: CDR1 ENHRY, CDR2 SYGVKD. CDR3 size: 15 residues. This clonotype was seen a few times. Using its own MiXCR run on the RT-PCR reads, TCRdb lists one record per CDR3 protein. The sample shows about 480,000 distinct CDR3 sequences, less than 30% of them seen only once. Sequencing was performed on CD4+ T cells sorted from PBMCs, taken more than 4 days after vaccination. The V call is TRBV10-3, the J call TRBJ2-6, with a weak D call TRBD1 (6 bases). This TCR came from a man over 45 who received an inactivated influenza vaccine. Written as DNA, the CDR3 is TGTGCCATCACAGGGGACATCTCTGGGGCCAACGTCCTGACTTTC. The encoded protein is CAITGDISGANVLTF.